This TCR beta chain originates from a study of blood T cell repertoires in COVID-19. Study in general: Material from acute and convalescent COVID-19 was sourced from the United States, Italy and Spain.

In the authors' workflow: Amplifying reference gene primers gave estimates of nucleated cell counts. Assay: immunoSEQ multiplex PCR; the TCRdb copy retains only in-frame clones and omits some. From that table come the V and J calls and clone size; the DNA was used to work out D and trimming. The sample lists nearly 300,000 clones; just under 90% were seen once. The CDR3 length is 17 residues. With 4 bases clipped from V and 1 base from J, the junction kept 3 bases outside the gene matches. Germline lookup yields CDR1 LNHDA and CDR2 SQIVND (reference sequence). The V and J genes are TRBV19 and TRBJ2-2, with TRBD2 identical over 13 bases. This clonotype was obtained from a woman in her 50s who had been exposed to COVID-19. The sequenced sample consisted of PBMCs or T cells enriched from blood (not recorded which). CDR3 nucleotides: TGTGCCAGTAGTACCCGGACTAGCGGGGGGAACACCGGGGAGCTGTTTTTT. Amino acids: CASSTRTSGGNTGELFF.